This T cell receptor beta chain comes out of a study of cytomegalovirus exposure and HLA in healthy donors (TCRdb year 2017). In terms of the full investigation: An earlier analysis of fewer than 750 of the donors reported 276 Gb of sequence data and some 110 million unique TCR beta sequences obtained from approximately 180 million T cells. The number of typed donors differed by locus: about 629-630 for A, B, C, DRB1 and DQB1; 500 to 550 for DQA1; fewer than 610 for DPA1; and about 470 for DPB1. To predict cytomegalovirus infection status, the study combined high-throughput TCR immunosequencing, statistical association of individual TCRs with disease status, and machine learning. A separate validation cohort of about 110 different subjects was used in addition to the approximately 700-subject first cohort. Every discovery cohort repertoire had been produced on one sequencing platform. Genome-wide SNP genotypes for about 55% of the 666 donors were used in a later genetic analysis, which treated that subset as a discovery cohort. Both class I and class II loci were covered by HLA typing, at four-digit resolution. The aim of the study was to test whether cataloging public T cell receptors could identify signatures of past pathogen exposure. Among the roughly 400 genotyped donors, around 81% belonged to the genetic ancestry cluster associated with self-reported Caucasian donors. Rather than using new phenotypic data, the later analysis identified candidate immune exposures from TCR beta sequences and from how often those sequences occurred across donors. An earlier analysis of 450 to 750 of the donors used high-throughput TCR beta sequencing to judge whether each TCR beta V gene segment behaved as functional or pseudogenic. Across approximately 420 genotyped donors of the cohort, an average of roughly 230,000 unique TCR beta nucleotide sequences per donor were sequenced, and 15% to 20% of those sequences were non-productive. Donor age, sex, ethnicity and CMV serostatus were collected together with the repertoire data. In a later analysis, previously published TCR beta repertoires from fewer than 750 donors were re-analyzed and high-resolution HLA genotyping was added so that TCR occurrence patterns could be studied. Approximately 300 gigabases of sequencing data and 70 million to 100 million unique TCR sequences made up an early release that covered 500 to 650 HLA-typed donors. The T cell repertoires of roughly 660 subjects were profiled by immunosequencing and related to cytomegalovirus serostatus. Roughly 5 DR-DQ haplotypes were handled as single units for association and clustering because linkage in the cohort was strong. Here is what the overall study found, with its caveats: The authors suggested that the approach could potentially be generalized to other disease states and immunological phenotypes. The presence/absence analyses assumed that sequencing depth was roughly uniform across donors, and that assumption may not be true. In a later analysis, HLA-associated TCR beta chains showed more clonal expansion and lower generation probabilities than non-associated chains that were equally common. Across donors, most TCR sequences were observed very rarely, whereas some public TCRs were present in many individuals. At a false discovery rate of 0.05, a later analysis linked 15,000 to 20,000 TCR beta sequences to specific HLA alleles. CMV serostatus was the only immune exposure information available for the cohort. The sequencing pipeline was judged likely to have produced a cluster of highly shared sequence variants as a technical artifact. Some IMGT-functional V segments, including TRBV6-2 and TRBV6-3, could not be told apart with the 87-base-pair reads, so those segments were excluded. Correlated functional status among segregating V segments might reflect linkage disequilibrium, but an unknown experimental factor could not be ruled out. Strong co-occurrence of HLA alleles, especially DR and DQ, made assigning TCR associations to individual alleles difficult. The earlier analysis of 587 of the donors excluded over 15 rarely observed V segments, including chromosome 9 orphons, because counts were too low. In an earlier analysis of several hundred of the donors, most TCR beta V segments were observed in productive rearrangements about 90% or about 30% of the time, broadly matching IMGT annotations. A later analysis found that most CMV-associated TCR beta chains appeared HLA-restricted, with HLA associations seemingly driven largely by CMV exposure. A later analysis reported that several top co-occurrence clusters appeared linked to parvovirus B19, influenza, CMV and Epstein-Barr virus. Three of the identified cytomegalovirus-associated TCR beta chains were confirmed in vitro to be specific for cytomegalovirus antigens. Only TCR beta chains were sequenced in this cohort, and the absence of alpha or paired-chain data limited detectable features. A later genetic analysis associated a missense DCLRE1C variant with V-gene and J-gene trimming of TCR beta chains, and an independent cohort replicated the association. The classifier was reported to diagnose cytomegalovirus status with high specificity and sensitivity in both the original cohort and the validation cohort. Compared with the roughly 670-donor mean, donors in an Asian-associated ancestry cluster had fewer N-insertions in productive TCRs, according to a later genetic analysis. In the study, about 150 TCR beta chains were listed as associated with cytomegalovirus. According to a later analysis, TCR association rates differed among HLA loci, with DRB1 alleles showing the most associated TCRs and HLA-C alleles showing the fewest. Because HLA typing was unavailable for some donors at each locus, only the typed subset was used in association tests. A further reported finding was that TCR beta sequences accurately predicted the HLA-A and HLA-B alleles for most subjects in the first cohort.

On this clone itself: Its antigen specificity is not known. Base quality data are lacking; no much larger clone is found one base away.

Libraries were prepared through the immunoSEQ multiplex PCR assay. The multiplex PCR relied on a mix of 60 forward primers for TCR Vbeta segments and 13 reverse primers for TCR Jbeta segments. Amplification of the CDR3 region of rearranged TCR beta genes was performed with a multiplex PCR assay on genomic DNA. On the Illumina HiSeq System, the amplified TCR beta libraries were sequenced as 87-base-pair reads. Per the source publication's procedure: Across the 670 or so repertoires, a later analysis counted tens of millions of unique TCR beta chains, 9.5 million to 13 million of which were shared by at least two donors. To remove PCR and sequencing errors, raw reads were error-corrected and collapsed into unique sequences using a nearest-neighbor algorithm that merged closely related sequences. V, D and J gene segments were assigned by aligning CDR3 sequences to IMGT reference sequences. Each retained sequence needed at least a six-nucleotide match to both a V gene segment and a J gene segment. Rearrangements were called productive when the CDR3 lacked stop codons and stayed in frame with V and J; all others were non-productive. CDR3 was defined by IMGT convention, running from the second conserved V-encoded cysteine to the conserved J-encoded phenylalanine. The earlier analysis of about 560 of the donors excluded any sequence lacking an unambiguous match to a single V gene segment. An earlier analysis of under 750 of the donors called V segments functional above 56.7% productive rearrangements and segregating when the between-donor standard deviation exceeded 5%. To diagnose cytomegalovirus status from the catalog of TCR beta chain sequences, a statistical classification framework was built. A later analysis assigned V and J genes by comparing TCR nucleotide sequences with IMGT/GENE-DB human TR gene sequences. The TCRdist pipeline was used in a later analysis to assign CDR3 sequences and most-parsimonious VDJ recombination scenarios. In a later analysis, each TCR beta chain was defined by its CDR3 amino acid sequence together with its V-gene family, and reads lacking a unique V-gene family were excluded. To address suspected cross-contamination and a sequencing artifact, a later analysis removed over 500 highly shared, low-generation-probability nucleotide sequences. In a later analysis, a clonal expansion index was calculated for each public chain from normalized within-repertoire ranks of inferred template counts. A later analysis computed generation probabilities with a VDJ recombination model fitted to out-of-frame rearrangements, and checked the results against IGoR. In a later analysis, hypergeometric tests were used to score TCR-TCR, TCR-HLA and TCR-CMV co-occurrence, with a repertoire-size bias correction applied to TCR pairs. To estimate false discovery rates, a later analysis permuted the HLA or CMV assignments 20 times. A later analysis grouped co-occurring TCRs with DBSCAN, adding TCRdist sequence similarity when clustering within HLA-allele-positive subsets. For co-occurrence clustering, repertoires with fewer than 30,000 or more than 120,000 public chains were excluded, along with five repertoires with anomalous nucleotide sharing. The table was pulled from immuneACCESS by TCRdb, which kept in-frame rearrangements only. Such tables lose some clones; where checked, under half of the loss comes from unresolved V genes, and the rest has no known cause. V and J calls and clone size are given by that table; D and trimming were obtained from the DNA. The sample has about 94,000 clones on record, 79% of them singletons. Approximately 3.6% of the sample rests with the top ten.

From a lookup of the germline V gene (reference sequence), CDR1 and CDR2 are SGHNT and YYREEE. Its CDR3 holds 16 amino acids, cysteine through phenylalanine. The entry retains the CDR3 DNA only, 48 bases that are in frame from base 1. At the junction V is shortened by 0 bases and J by 2 bases; bases outside the gene matches: 3. The cohort comprised more than 550 healthy bone marrow donors. At the time of sampling, every cohort member was nominally healthy, though immune exposures that went unrecorded were likely present. The donor tested CMV seronegative, placing the donor among the 350 to 400 seronegative members of the cohort. Each donor provided a peripheral blood sample, and peripheral blood mononuclear cells were used for TCR beta sequencing. Genomic DNA extraction from the blood cell samples was performed with the Qiagen DNeasy Blood Extraction Kit.

This receptor was identified in a woman between 40 and 55 years old in good health and CMV-seronegative. The sequenced sample consisted of PBMCs. The chain couples TRBV5-4 to TRBJ2-2; the junction holds 8 bases that match TRBD2. The CDR3 sequence is CASSLAGRANTGELFF. In nucleotide form, the sequence is TGTGCCAGCAGCTTGGCCGGGAGGGCCAACACCGGGGAGCTGTTTTTT. With all but the CDR3 taken from the reference TRBV5-4 and TRBJ2-2 genes, the full variable domain is: ETGVTQSPTHLIKTRGQQVTLRCSSQSGHNTVSWYQQALGQGPQFIFQYYREEENGRGNFPPRFSGLQFPNYSSELNVNALELDDSALYLCASSLAGRANTGELFFGEGSRLTVL.